This T cell receptor (beta chain) was captured by sequencing in a study of neurological immune-mediated disorders. Points from the study as a whole: No clinical or MRI feature was associated with the multiple sclerosis repertoire cluster. The most TCR clonal expansion was seen in HTLV-1-associated myelopathy, whereas the least was seen in multiple sclerosis, below the level in healthy controls.

TCRdb redid the calling of the 5' RACE reads with MiXCR, one entry per CDR3 protein. The sample has 50,000 to 60,000 distinct CDR3 sequences; 2% to 3% are singletons. Germline loops: CDR1 SNHLY, CDR2 FYNNEI. The CDR3 runs to 14 residues. V trimming: 8 bases; J trimming: 2 bases; junction bases outside the gene matches: 6. This clonotype was observed many times. Its antigen is as yet unknown. 2 million PBMCs stored at -80 C were the source of the unsorted libraries. The receptor was isolated from a man in his fifties or sixties with multiple sclerosis. The J gene is TRBJ1-5, the V gene TRBV2; TRBD1 matches 7 bases. Sequenced input: PBMCs. CDR3 in DNA: TGTGCCAGCGACAGGGAAAGAGGCAATCAGCCCCAGCATTTT. This gives the protein CASDRERGNQPQHF.